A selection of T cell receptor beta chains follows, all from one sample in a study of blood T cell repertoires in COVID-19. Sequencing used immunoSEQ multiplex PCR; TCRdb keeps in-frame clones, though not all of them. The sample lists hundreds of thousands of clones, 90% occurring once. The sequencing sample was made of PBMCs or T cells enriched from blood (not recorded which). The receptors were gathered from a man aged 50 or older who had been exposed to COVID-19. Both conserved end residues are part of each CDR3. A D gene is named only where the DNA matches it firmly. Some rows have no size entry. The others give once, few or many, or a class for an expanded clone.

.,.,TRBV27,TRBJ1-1,CASRRQLVNTEAFF,TGTGCCAGCAGGAGACAATTAGTGAACACTGAAGCTTTCTTT
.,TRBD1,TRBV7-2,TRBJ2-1,CASSLLTGWDEQFF,TGTGCCAGCAGCCTCCTGACAGGGTGGGATGAGCAGTTCTTC
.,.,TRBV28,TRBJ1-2,CASSLNVGGGNYGYTF,TGTGCCAGCAGTTTAAACGTTGGGGGAGGTAACTATGGCTACACCTTC
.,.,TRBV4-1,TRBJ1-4,CASSPDNNEKLFF,TGCGCCAGCAGCCCAGACAATAATGAAAAACTGTTTTTT
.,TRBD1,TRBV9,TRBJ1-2,CASSGTGGDGYTF,TGTGCCAGCAGCGGAACAGGGGGCGATGGCTACACCTTC
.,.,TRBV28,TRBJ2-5,CASNTWGLHQETQYF,TGTGCCAGCAACACCTGGGGACTGCACCAAGAGACCCAGTACTTC
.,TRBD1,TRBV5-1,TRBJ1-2,CASSFDRGRYGYTF,TGCGCCAGCAGTTTCGACAGGGGGCGCTATGGCTACACCTTC
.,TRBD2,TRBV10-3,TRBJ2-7,CAIRSGTSGAEQYF,TGTGCCATCAGGTCCGGGACTAGCGGGGCCGAGCAGTACTTC
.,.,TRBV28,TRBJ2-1,CASRKSGHNEQFF,TGTGCCAGCAGGAAAAGCGGGCACAATGAGCAGTTCTTC
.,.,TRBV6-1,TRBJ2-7,CASSLTGYEQYF,TGTGCCAGCAGCTTGACAGGCTACGAGCAGTACTTC
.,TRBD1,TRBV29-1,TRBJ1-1,CSVDVRGRKTEAFF,TGCAGCGTTGATGTCAGGGGGCGAAAGACTGAAGCTTTCTTT
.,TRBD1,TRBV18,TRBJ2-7,CASSPPTGGYEQYF,TGTGCCAGCTCACCGCCGACAGGGGGTTACGAGCAGTACTTC
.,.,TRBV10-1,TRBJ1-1,CASSVNRNTEAFF,TGCGCCAGCAGTGTGAACAGGAACACTGAAGCTTTCTTT
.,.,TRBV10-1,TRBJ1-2,CASSESIQGRESF,TGCGCCAGCAGTGAGTCGATTCAGGGCCGCGAATCCTTC
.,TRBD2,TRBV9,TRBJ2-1,CASSTRSGRGSYNEQFF,TGTGCCAGCAGCACCCGTAGCGGGAGGGGGTCCTACAATGAGCAGTTCTTC
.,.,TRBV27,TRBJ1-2,CASRGPNRRGRLNYGYTF,TGTGCCAGCAGGGGGCCTAACAGACGGGGGAGGTTAAACTATGGCTACACCTTC
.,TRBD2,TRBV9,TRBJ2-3,CASSVGPSGVLDTQYF,TGTGCCAGCAGCGTAGGCCCTAGCGGGGTCTTAGATACGCAGTATTTT
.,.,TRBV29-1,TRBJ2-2,CSVKNGQLDTGELFF,TGCAGCGTCAAAAACGGACAGTTGGACACCGGGGAGCTGTTTTTT
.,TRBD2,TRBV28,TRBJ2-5,CASSLFNPGSGRTQETQYF,TGTGCCAGCAGTTTATTTAACCCCGGTAGCGGGAGGACTCAAGAGACCCAGTACTTC
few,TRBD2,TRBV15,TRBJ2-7,CATSNRRTSLYEQYF,TGTGCCACCAGCAATAGGAGGACTAGCTTGTACGAGCAGTACTTC
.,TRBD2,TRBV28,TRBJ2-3,CASSGLAGTFQSTDTQYF,TGTGCCAGCTCGGGACTAGCGGGAACCTTCCAGAGCACAGATACGCAGTATTTT
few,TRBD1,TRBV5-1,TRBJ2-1,CASSFNTDRVSNEQFF,TGCGCCAGCAGCTTCAATACCGACAGGGTGTCCAATGAGCAGTTCTTC
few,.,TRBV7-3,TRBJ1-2,CASSLGGNYGYTF,TGTGCCAGCAGCTTAGGGGGGAACTATGGCTACACCTTC
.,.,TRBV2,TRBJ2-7,CASSEGGGPPYEQYF,TGTGCCAGCAGTGAAGGGGGGGGGCCTCCCTACGAGCAGTACTTC
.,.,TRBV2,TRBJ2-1,CASSVVYYNEQFF,TGTGCCAGCAGTGTAGTCTACTACAATGAGCAGTTCTTC
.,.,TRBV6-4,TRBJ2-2,CASKDRNTGELFF,TGTGCCAGCAAGGACAGGAACACCGGGGAGCTGTTTTTT
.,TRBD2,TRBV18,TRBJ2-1,CASSPLGAGYNEQFF,TGTGCCAGCTCACCACTTGGAGCGGGATACAATGAGCAGTTCTTC
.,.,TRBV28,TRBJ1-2,CASSLGDSDNYGYTF,TGTGCCAGCAGTTTAGGAGACAGTGATAACTATGGCTACACCTTC
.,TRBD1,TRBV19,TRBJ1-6,CASSIGQGNSPLHF,TGTGCCAGTAGTATAGGACAGGGGAATTCACCCCTCCACTTT